A single sample is the source of the 24 T cell receptor beta chains below, sequenced in a study of cytomegalovirus exposure and HLA in healthy donors. Primers for the PCR totalled 60 Vbeta and 13 Jbeta. The repertoire was sequenced with immunoSEQ multiplex PCR; TCRdb's copy has only in-frame clones and lacks some. The sample yields 200,000 to 250,000 clones, over 75% seen once. Sequenced material: PBMCs. These receptors came from a woman between 45 and 60 years old in good health and CMV-seropositive.

The chain uses TRBV6-6 and TRBJ2-7; possible D gene TRBD1, 6 bases. V was pared by 7 bases and J by 0 bases, with 10 bases between. This CDR3 has 13 amino acids. Germline CDR1 and CDR2: MNHNY and SVGAGI (reference sequence). CDR3 in DNA: TGTGCCAGCAAGGAGACAGGCTCCTACGAGCAGTACTTC. Its translation is CASKETGSYEQYF.

This clone appeared once. This chain connects TRBV11-2 to TRBJ2-1; 9 bases agree with TRBD2. CDR3 length equals 15 residues. The V and J ends lost 3 bases and 6 bases, in that order; junction bases with no gene match: 6. CDR1 and CDR2 (germline): SGHAT, FQNNGV. This CDR3 is CASSFLAGKLNEQFF. The CDR3 DNA reads as TGTGCCAGCAGCTTCCTAGCGGGGAAGCTCAATGAGCAGTTCTTC.

The CDR3: CASGSSIQETQYF. In DNA, the CDR3 is TGTGCCAGCGGTTCCTCCATCCAAGAGACCCAGTACTTC. The chain combines TRBV6-5 with TRBJ2-5; D call uncertain. The CDR3 runs to 13 residues. V was clipped by 8 bases and J by 1 base, with 11 bases between them. Germline loops: CDR1 MNHEY, CDR2 SVGAGI.

The V and J genes are TRBV7-2 and TRBJ1-2, with a tentative D call TRBD1 (5 bases). Germline assignment: CDR1 SGHTA and CDR2 FQGNSA. Deletions cut 5 bases from V and 3 bases from J, with 13 bases between. The CDR3 covers 14 residues. This CDR3 reads CASSPSGLYYGYTF. The CDR3 DNA is TGTGCCAGCAGCCCATCAGGGCTTTACTATGGCTACACCTTC.

A few counts support this clone. The chain joins TRBV12-5 to TRBJ1-1; tentative D call: TRBD1 (5 bases). With 2 bases removed from V and 0 bases from J, the gap between germline ends came to 7 bases. Germline V gene sequence: CDR1 LGHNT, CDR2 FRNRAP. The CDR3 is made up of 14 amino acids. The CDR3 protein is CASGLYRMNTEAFF. The DNA for the CDR3 is TGTGCTAGTGGTTTGTACAGGATGAACACTGAAGCTTTCTTT.

V and J are TRBV4-2 and TRBJ1-1, with D perhaps matching TRBD1 (5 bases). The V gene's germline CDR1 is LGHNA and CDR2 YNFKEQ. This CDR3 comprises 15 residues. Trimming shortened V by 1 base and J by 2 bases, and 11 bases separated the two germline ends. The CDR3 sequence: CASSQGSQGNTEAFF. CDR3 in DNA: TGTGCCAGCAGCCAAGGGAGCCAGGGCAACACTGAAGCTTTCTTT.

The V gene is TRBV11-3, the J gene TRBJ2-2; D not resolved. The germline V gene has CDR1 SGHNT and CDR2 YENEEA. CDR3 length: 12 residues. V lost 4 bases to trimming and J lost 6 bases, with 6 bases between them. The CDR3 sequence is CASSSSSGELFF. The CDR3 coding sequence is TGTGCCAGCAGCTCGTCGTCCGGGGAGCTGTTTTTT.

The chain employs TRBV5-4 and TRBJ1-1; 7 nucleotides match TRBD1. This CDR3 region has 14 residues. V lost 3 bases to trimming and J lost 7 bases; unmatched junction nucleotides: 9. Per germline, CDR1 SGHNT and CDR2 YYREEE (reference sequence). CDR3: CASSSLTGPNEAFF. The CDR3 nucleotides are TGTGCCAGCAGCTCGTTGACAGGGCCAAATGAAGCTTTCTTT.

This rearrangement joins TRBV30 to TRBJ2-7, with a weak D call TRBD1 (6 bases). This CDR3 has 13 amino acids. Looked up from germline, CDR1 is GTSNPN and CDR2 is SVGIG (reference sequence). V lost 2 bases and J lost 3, with 11 bases in between. The CDR3 sequence is CAWSPGTYYEQYF. CDR3 in DNA: TGTGCCTGGAGTCCCGGGACATACTACGAGCAGTACTTC.

The chain combines TRBV7-2 with TRBJ2-7; D might be TRBD1 (7 bases). CDR3 length equals 17 residues. In germline, CDR1 is SGHTA, CDR2 FQGNSA. Trimming pared 2 bases from V and 3 bases from J, leaving 20 bases between. The CDR3 DNA reads as TGTGCCAGCAGCTTATCGGGCGGGACAGCAATCTTCTACGAGCAGTACTTC. Its protein is CASSLSGGTAIFYEQYF.

This clone appeared a few times. The gene calls are TRBV6-6 and TRBJ2-7, with 8 bases aligning to TRBD1. J lost 5 bases, V lost 7 bases, and 13 bases had no gene match. The germline CDR1 and CDR2 sequences are MNHNY and SVGAGI (reference sequence). The CDR3 spans 15 residues. The CDR3 nucleotides read TGTGCCAGCAAACACCCGTGGACAGGGTACGACGAGCAGTACTTC. Its protein is CASKHPWTGYDEQYF.

A single count supports this clone. The chain carries TRBV6-5 and TRBJ1-4, with D maybe TRBD1 (6 bases). The CDR3 is 14 residues long. V lost 5 bases, J lost 4 bases, and 11 bases lay in between. CDR1 is MNHEY, CDR2 SVGAGI, per germline. CDR3 nucleotides: TGTGCCAGCAGTGAATCCAGGGGTAATGAAAAACTGTTTTTT. This translates into CASSESRGNEKLFF.

The sample holds a few counts of this clone. This same CDR3 is encoded by further DNA sequences in the sample. V gene TRBV29-1 combines with J gene TRBJ1-5; D gene ambiguous. Germline values: CDR1 SQVTM, CDR2 ANQGSEA. V was clipped by 4 bases and J by 1 base, with 5 bases between them. The CDR3 has 12 residues. In nucleotides, the CDR3 is TGCAGCGTTGGACAAAGCAATCAGCCCCAGCATTTT. Residues: CSVGQSNQPQHF.

The chain joins TRBV5-1 to TRBJ2-7; D remains unclear. CDR3 length equals 13 residues. Germline lookup yields CDR1 SGHRS and CDR2 YFSETQ. V gave up 4 bases and J gave up 5 bases, with 13 bases separating them. CDR3 in DNA: TGCGCCAGCAGCCCTCAACCCAGTGACGAGCAGTACTTC. Its translation: CASSPQPSDEQYF.

This sequence joins TRBV21-1 and TRBJ1-5. TRBV21-1 is designated a pseudogene. The CDR3 length is 15 residues. The CDR3 bases are TGTGCCAGCAGCTTATCGGGAAGGGGCAATCAGCCCCAGCATTTT. It specifies CASSLSGRGNQPQHF.

The chain recombines TRBV6-6 with TRBJ1-2; 10 nucleotides align to TRBD1. Looked up from germline, CDR1 is MNHNY and CDR2 is SVGAGI (reference sequence). V dropped 4 bases and J dropped 6; count of bases not matched to a gene: 8. The CDR3 spans 15 residues. In DNA, the CDR3 is TGTGCCAGCAGTTTCCAGCCGGGACAGGGGAATGGCTACACCTTC. It encodes CASSFQPGQGNGYTF.

The CDR3 DNA reads as TGTGCCAGCAGTTACTCCAGGATGGAGCCCCAGCATTTT. This codes for CASSYSRMEPQHF. The V gene is TRBV6-5, the J gene TRBJ1-5; D not resolved. This CDR3 has 13 amino acids. Trimming removed 0 bases at V and 8 bases at J, with 8 bases between. From germline, CDR1 is MNHEY and CDR2 SVGAGI.

Here the CDR3 reads CASTSTGNYGYTF. Written as DNA, the CDR3 is TGTGCCAGCACAAGTACAGGGAACTATGGCTACACCTTC. The chain joins TRBV6-1 to TRBJ1-2; perhaps TRBD1 as D (6 bases). This CDR3 has 13 residues. V lost 7 bases to trimming and J lost 2 bases, with 11 bases between them. Germline V CDR1 and CDR2: MNHNS, SASEGT.

This chain links TRBV29-1 with TRBJ2-1; 8 bases are shared with TRBD2. The V gene end was trimmed by 5 bases and the J gene end by 7 bases; junction bases not matched to a gene: 10. The CDR3 is 14 amino acids. CDR1 and CDR2 from the germline V gene are SQVTM and ANQGSEA. The CDR3 bases are TGCAGCGTTCATCCGGGACTAGTCAGGAATGAGCAGTTCTTC. The encoded protein is CSVHPGLVRNEQFF.

The CDR3 region is CASLDRGNEKLFF. CDR3 coding DNA: TGTGCCAGCTTAGACAGAGGAAATGAAAAACTGTTTTTT. This chain joins TRBV18 and TRBJ1-4; perhaps TRBD1 as D (5 bases). V lost 7 bases, J lost 5 bases, and 11 bases lay in between. Germline-derived CDR1 and CDR2 are KGHSH and LQKENI. The CDR3 sequence is 13 residues long.

Note on this clone: This CDR3 is also generated by other DNA sequences in the sample. V usage is TRBV30 and J usage is TRBJ2-7; no clear D gene. Trimming removed 2 bases from V and 2 bases from J, with 4 bases in between. The CDR3 length is 11 residues. From germline, CDR1 is GTSNPN and CDR2 SVGIG (reference sequence). CDR3: CAWSTAYEQYF. The CDR3 coding sequence is TGTGCCTGGAGTACAGCCTACGAGCAGTACTTC.

This clone was seen a handful of times. V and J are TRBV30 and TRBJ1-4; 9 bases are a match to TRBD1. Trimming at V came to 1 base and at J to 10 bases, leaving 10 bases not matched to a gene. The CDR3 contains 15 residues. Per germline, CDR1 GTSNPN and CDR2 SVGIG (reference sequence). CDR3 sequence reads: CAWSGQGGRAAKLFF. The CDR3 coding sequence is TGTGCCTGGAGTGGACAGGGGGGACGGGCTGCAAAACTGTTTTTT.

The chain combines TRBV19 with TRBJ1-5, with D unclear. Trimming shortened V by 0 bases and J by 7 bases, and 13 bases separated the two germline ends. The CDR3 length is 15 residues. Germline V gene lookup returns CDR1 LNHDA and CDR2 SQIVND (reference sequence). CDR3 amino acids: CASSIDLEEGQPQHF. Here the CDR3 DNA reads TGTGCCAGTAGTATAGATTTGGAGGAAGGACAGCCCCAGCATTTT.

V usage is TRBV6-5 and J usage is TRBJ2-2; TRBD1 aligns across 8 bases. Per germline, CDR1 MNHEY and CDR2 SVGAGI. This CDR3 is built from 15 residues. V trimming: 6 bases; J trimming: 5 bases; junction bases outside the gene matches: 8. The CDR3 region is CASRIQGQATGELFF. In nucleotides, the CDR3 is TGTGCCAGCAGGATACAGGGACAGGCTACCGGGGAGCTGTTTTTT.